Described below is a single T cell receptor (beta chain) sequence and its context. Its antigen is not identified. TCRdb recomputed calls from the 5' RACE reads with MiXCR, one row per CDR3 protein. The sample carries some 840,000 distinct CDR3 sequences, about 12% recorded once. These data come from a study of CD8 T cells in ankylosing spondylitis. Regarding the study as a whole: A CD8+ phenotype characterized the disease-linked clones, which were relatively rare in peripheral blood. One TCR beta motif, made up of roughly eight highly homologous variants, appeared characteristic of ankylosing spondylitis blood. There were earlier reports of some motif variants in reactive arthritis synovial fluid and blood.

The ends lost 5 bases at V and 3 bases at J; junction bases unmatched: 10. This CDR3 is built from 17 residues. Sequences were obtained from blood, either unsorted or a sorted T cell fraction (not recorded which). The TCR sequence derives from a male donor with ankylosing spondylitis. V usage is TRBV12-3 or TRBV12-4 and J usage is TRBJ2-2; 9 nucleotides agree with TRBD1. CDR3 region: CASSAQGAGVYTGELFF. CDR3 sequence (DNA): TGTGCCAGCAGTGCACAGGGGGCCGGAGTGTACACCGGGGAGCTGTTTTTT.